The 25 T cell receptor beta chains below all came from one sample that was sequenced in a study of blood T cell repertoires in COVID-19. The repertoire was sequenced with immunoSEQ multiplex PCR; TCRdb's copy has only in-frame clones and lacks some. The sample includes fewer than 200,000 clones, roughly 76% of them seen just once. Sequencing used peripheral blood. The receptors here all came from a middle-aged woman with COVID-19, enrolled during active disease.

The CDR3 loop is CASSLARTGRGSAFF. In DNA, the CDR3 is TGTGCCAGCAGCTTAGCGAGGACAGGGCGGGGGTCGGCTTTCTTT. The chain recombines TRBV7-8 with TRBJ1-1, with 8 bases aligning to TRBD1. The CDR3 is made up of 15 amino acids. Germline V lookup: CDR1 SGHVS, CDR2 FQNEAQ. V shed 0 bases, J shed 11 bases, and the junction held 11 bases outside the gene matches. The entire variable domain, with the rest obtained from reference TRBV7-8 and TRBJ1-1, is as follows: GAGVSQSPRYKVAKRGQDVALRCDPISGHVSLFWYQQALGQGPEFLTYFQNEAQLDKSGLPSDRFFAERPEGSVSTLKIQRTQQEDSAVYLCASSLARTGRGSAFFGQGTRLTVV.

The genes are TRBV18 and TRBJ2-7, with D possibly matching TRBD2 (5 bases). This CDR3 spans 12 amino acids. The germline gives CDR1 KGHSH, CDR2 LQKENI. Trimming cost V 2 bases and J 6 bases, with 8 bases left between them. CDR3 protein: CASSPGGPEQYV. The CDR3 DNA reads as TGTGCCAGCTCACCAGGAGGCCCCGAGCAGTACGTC.

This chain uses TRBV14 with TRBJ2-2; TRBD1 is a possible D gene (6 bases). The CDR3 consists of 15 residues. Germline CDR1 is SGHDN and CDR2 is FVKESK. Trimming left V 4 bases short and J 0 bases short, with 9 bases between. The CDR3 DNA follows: TGTGCCAGCAGCCCTTGGACAGCGAACACCGGGGAGCTGTTTTTT. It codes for CASSPWTANTGELFF.

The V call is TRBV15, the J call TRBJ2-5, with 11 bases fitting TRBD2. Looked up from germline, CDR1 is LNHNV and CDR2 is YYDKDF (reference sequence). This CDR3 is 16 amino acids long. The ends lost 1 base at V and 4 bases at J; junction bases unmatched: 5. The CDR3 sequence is CATSRGLAGTGETQYF. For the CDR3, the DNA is TGTGCCACCAGCAGAGGACTAGCGGGAACTGGAGAGACCCAGTACTTC.

CDR3 DNA: TGTGCCAGCAGCTTTTTCGGGATAGGAGGAGTCGAGCAGTACTTC. Amino acids: CASSFFGIGGVEQYF. V gene TRBV13 combines with J gene TRBJ2-7, with a possible D match to TRBD2 (5 bases). Trimming took 3 bases from V and 6 from J, leaving 18 bases between them. The CDR3 sequence is 15 residues long. Germline V gene sequence: CDR1 PRHDT, CDR2 FYEKMQ (reference sequence).

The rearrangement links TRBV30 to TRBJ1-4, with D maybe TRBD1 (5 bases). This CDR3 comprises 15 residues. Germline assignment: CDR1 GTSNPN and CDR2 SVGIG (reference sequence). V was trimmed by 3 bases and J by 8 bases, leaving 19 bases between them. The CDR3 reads CAWRTPGGRGEKLFF. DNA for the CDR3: TGTGCCTGGAGGACCCCCGGGGGACGAGGAGAAAAACTGTTTTTT.

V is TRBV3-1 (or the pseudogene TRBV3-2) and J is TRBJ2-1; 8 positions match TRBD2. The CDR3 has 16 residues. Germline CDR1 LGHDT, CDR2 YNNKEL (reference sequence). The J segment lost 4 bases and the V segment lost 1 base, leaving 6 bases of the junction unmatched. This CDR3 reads CASSQAGGPKYNEQFF. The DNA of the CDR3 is TGTGCCAGCAGCCAAGCGGGAGGGCCCAAATACAATGAGCAGTTCTTC.

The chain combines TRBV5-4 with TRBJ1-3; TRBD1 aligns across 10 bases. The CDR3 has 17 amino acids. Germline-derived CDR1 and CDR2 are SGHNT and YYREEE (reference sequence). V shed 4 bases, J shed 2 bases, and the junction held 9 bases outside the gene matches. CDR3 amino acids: CASSTQTGGIAGNTIYF. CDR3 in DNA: TGTGCCAGCAGCACCCAGACAGGGGGCATCGCTGGAAACACCATATATTTT.

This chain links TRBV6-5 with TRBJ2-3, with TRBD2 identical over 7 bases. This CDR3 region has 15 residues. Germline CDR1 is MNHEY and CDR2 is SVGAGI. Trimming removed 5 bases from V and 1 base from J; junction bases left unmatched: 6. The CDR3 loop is CASSLSGAGTDTQYF. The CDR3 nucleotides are TGTGCCAGCAGTCTGAGCGGGGCCGGCACAGATACGCAGTATTTT.

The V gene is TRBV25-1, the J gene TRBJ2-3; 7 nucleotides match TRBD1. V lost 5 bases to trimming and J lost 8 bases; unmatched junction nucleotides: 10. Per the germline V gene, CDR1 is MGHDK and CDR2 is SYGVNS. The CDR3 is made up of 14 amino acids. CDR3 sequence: CASSRQGLSSTQYF. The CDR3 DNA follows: TGTGCCAGCAGTCGACAGGGATTGAGCAGTACGCAGTATTTT.

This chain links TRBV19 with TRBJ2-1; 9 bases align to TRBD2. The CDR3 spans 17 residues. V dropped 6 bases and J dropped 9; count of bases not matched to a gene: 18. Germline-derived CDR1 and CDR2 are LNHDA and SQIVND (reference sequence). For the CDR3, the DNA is TGTGCCAGTAGCCCCGGTTATCGGGCTAGCGGGAACGGTGAGCAGTTCTTC. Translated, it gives CASSPGYRASGNGEQFF.

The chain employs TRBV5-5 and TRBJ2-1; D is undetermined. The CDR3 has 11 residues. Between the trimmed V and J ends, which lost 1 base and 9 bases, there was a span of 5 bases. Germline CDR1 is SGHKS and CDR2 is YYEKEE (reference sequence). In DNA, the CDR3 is TGTGCCAGCAGCTTGCCAGTTGAGCAGTTCTTC. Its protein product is CASSLPVEQFF.

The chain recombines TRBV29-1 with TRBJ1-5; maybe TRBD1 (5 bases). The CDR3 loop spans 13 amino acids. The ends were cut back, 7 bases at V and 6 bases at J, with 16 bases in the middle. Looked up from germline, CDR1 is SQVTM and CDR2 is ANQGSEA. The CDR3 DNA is TGCAGCGCCCTCAAAGGGGTAGGTCAGCCCCAGCATTTT. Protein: CSALKGVGQPQHF.

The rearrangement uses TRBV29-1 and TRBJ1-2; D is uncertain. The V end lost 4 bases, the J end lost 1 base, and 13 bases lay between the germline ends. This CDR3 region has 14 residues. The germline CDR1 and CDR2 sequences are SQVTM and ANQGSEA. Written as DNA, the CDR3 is TGCAGCGTTGGGGCCACCGACCTTAACTATGGCTACACCTTC. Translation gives CSVGATDLNYGYTF.

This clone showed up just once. The chain's CDR3 is CASSDRTEGTGYTF. DNA of the CDR3: TGTGCCAGCAGCGACCGGACAGAGGGGACTGGCTACACCTTC. The chain uses TRBV7-3 and TRBJ1-2, with a tentative D call TRBD1 (6 bases). Trimming shortened V by 5 bases and J by 7 bases, and 17 bases separated the two germline ends. This CDR3 spans 14 amino acids. CDR1 and CDR2 (germline): SGHTA, FQGTGA.

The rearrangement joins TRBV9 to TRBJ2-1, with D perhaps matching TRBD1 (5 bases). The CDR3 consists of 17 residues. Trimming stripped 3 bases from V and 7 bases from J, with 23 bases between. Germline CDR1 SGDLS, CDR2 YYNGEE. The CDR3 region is CASSADDTGPGWNEQFF. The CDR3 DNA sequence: TGTGCCAGCAGCGCTGATGATACAGGTCCTGGATGGAATGAGCAGTTCTTC.

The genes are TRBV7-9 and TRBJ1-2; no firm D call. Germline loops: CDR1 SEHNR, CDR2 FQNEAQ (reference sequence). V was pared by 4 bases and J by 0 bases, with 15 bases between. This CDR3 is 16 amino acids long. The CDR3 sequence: CASSSPATQTNYGYTF. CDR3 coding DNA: TGTGCCAGCAGCTCCCCGGCAACACAGACTAACTATGGCTACACCTTC.

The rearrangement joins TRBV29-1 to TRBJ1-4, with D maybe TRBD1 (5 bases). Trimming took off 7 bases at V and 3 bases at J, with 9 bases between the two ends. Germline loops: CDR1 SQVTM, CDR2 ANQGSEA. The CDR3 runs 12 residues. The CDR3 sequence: CSAGHPNEKLFF. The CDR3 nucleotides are TGCAGCGCTGGACACCCTAATGAAAAACTGTTTTTT.

The CDR3 region has the DNA TGTGCCAGTAGTATAGGGGGGCGCTTCGAATCCTACGAGCAGTACGTC. This sequence encodes CASSIGGRFESYEQYV. The chain links TRBV19 to TRBJ2-7; D possibly corresponds to TRBD1 (6 bases). The V end lost 1 base, the J end lost 1 base, and 14 bases lay between the germline ends. Germline lookup yields CDR1 LNHDA and CDR2 SQIVND (reference sequence). The CDR3 has 16 residues.

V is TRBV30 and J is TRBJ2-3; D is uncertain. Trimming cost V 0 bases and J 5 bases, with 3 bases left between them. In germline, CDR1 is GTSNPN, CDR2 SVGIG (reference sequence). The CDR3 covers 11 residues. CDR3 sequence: CAWSVQDTQYF. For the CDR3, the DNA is TGTGCCTGGAGTGTACAAGATACGCAGTATTTT. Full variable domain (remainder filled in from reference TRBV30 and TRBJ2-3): SQTIHQWPATLVQPVGSPLSLECTVEGTSNPNLYWYRQAAGRGLQLLFYSVGIGQISSEVPQNLSASRPQDRQFILSSKKLLLSDSGFYLCAWSVQDTQYFGPGTRLTVL.

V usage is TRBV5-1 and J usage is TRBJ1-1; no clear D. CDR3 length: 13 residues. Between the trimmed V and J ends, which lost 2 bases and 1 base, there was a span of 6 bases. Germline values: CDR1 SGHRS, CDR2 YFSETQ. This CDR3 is CASSLQPNTEAFF. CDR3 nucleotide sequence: TGCGCCAGCAGCTTACAGCCGAACACTGAAGCTTTCTTT.

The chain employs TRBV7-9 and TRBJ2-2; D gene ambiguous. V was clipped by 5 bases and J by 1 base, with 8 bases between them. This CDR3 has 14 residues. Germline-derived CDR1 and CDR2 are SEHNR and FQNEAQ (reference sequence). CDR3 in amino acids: CASSADGNTGELFF. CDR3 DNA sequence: TGTGCCAGCAGCGCGGATGGGAACACCGGGGAGCTGTTTTTT.

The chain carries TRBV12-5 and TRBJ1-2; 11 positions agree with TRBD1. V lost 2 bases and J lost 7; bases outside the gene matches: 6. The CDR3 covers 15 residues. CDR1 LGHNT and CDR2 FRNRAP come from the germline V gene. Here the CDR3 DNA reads TGTGCTAGTGGTTTGTCTGGACAGGGGGCGCGTGGCTACACCTTC. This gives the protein CASGLSGQGARGYTF. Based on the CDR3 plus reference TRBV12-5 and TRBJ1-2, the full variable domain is DARVTQTPRHKVTEMGQEVTMRCQPILGHNTVFWYRQTMMQGLELLAYFRNRAPLDDSGMPKDRFSAEMPDATLATLKIQPSEPRDSAVYFCASGLSGQGARGYTFGSGTRLTVV.

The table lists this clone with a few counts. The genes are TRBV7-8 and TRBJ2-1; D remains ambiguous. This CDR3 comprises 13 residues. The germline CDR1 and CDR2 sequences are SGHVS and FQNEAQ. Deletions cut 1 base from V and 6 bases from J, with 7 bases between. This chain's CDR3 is CASSLDFVNEQFF. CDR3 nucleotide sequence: TGTGCCAGCAGCTTAGATTTCGTCAATGAGCAGTTCTTC. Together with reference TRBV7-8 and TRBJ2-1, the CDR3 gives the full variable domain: GAGVSQSPRYKVAKRGQDVALRCDPISGHVSLFWYQQALGQGPEFLTYFQNEAQLDKSGLPSDRFFAERPEGSVSTLKIQRTQQEDSAVYLCASSLDFVNEQFFGPGTRLTVL.

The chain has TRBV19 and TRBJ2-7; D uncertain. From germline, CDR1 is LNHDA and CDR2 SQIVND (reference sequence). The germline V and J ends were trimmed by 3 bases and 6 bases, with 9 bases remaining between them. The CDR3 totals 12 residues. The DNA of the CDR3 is TGTGCCAGTAGTATGGGCCCTTTCGAGCAGTACTTC. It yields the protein CASSMGPFEQYF. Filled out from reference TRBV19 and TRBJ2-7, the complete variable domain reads DGGITQSPKYLFRKEGQNVTLSCEQNLNHDAMYWYRQDPGQGLRLIYYSQIVNDFQKGDIAEGYSVSREKKESFPLTVTSAQKNPTAFYLCASSMGPFEQYFGPGTRLTVT.